Given below is one TCR beta chain in context. No antigen is known for it. The repertoire was sequenced with immunoSEQ multiplex PCR; TCRdb's copy has only in-frame clones and lacks some. The table lists 100,000 to 150,000 clones, about 85% of them singletons. This record comes from a study of T cell responses to AZD1222 COVID-19 vaccine. Notes on the study in general: None of the repertoires were sampled until the peak T cell response had passed. With two AZD1222 doses given, Spike-specific TCR breadth and depth both rose.

CDR1 and CDR2 (germline): MDHEN, SYDVKM. This CDR3 is 13 amino acids long. V lost 8 bases, J lost 8 bases, and 9 bases stayed unmatched. The clonotype originates from an adult in good health. The chain couples TRBV28 to TRBJ1-2; 9 bases are a match to TRBD1. The starting material was peripheral blood, obtained on day 0 of AZD1222 vaccination. CDR3 region: CASLRTGEGGYTF. In DNA form, the CDR3 reads TGTGCCAGCTTGAGGACAGGGGAAGGCGGCTACACCTTC.